This T cell receptor beta chain was profiled in a study of blood T cell repertoires in COVID-19. Study context: Both acute and convalescent COVID-19 samples were obtained from the United States, Italy and Spain. PBMCs, B-cell-depleted T cells, or T cells provided the cDNA or gDNA that made up the material.

Source study methods: Counts of nucleated cells, estimated from reference gene primer amplification, were obtained. TCRdb's table, derived via immunoSEQ multiplex PCR, lists solely in-frame clones and lacks some. The D gene and trimming were derived from the DNA, and the V and J assignments and clone size from that table. The sample consists of 190,000 or so clones, just under 85% of them appearing once. V shed 0 bases, J shed 9 bases, and the junction held 9 bases outside the gene matches. This CDR3 is built from 15 residues. Per the germline V gene, CDR1 is SGHNT and CDR2 is YYREEE (reference sequence).

Source material: peripheral blood. The J gene is TRBJ2-1, the V gene TRBV5-4; 7 bases map to TRBD2. The clonotype originates from a human donor with acute or convalescent COVID-19. The donor label of this sample is uncertain. CDR3 sequence: CASSLGWEGVSEQFF. The CDR3 region has the DNA TGTGCCAGCAGCTTGGGTTGGGAGGGAGTCAGTGAGCAGTTCTTC.